The clone carrying this T cell receptor (beta chain) was counted a few times. What it binds is not known. This entry belongs to a study of early T cells in non-severe SARS-CoV-2 infection. The wider study: The study sequenced bulk RNA from unsorted whole blood, with chains unpaired.

In germline, CDR1 is MGHRA, CDR2 YSYEKL. Trimming took 0 bases from V and 6 from J, leaving 5 bases between them. The CDR3 extends over 13 amino acids. Researchers attached unique molecular identifiers to individual cDNA molecules. Using its own MiXCR run on the 5' RACE reads, TCRdb lists one record per CDR3 protein. This table has 74,000 or so distinct CDR3 sequences, 9.5% to 15% appearing once. General study points: Anti-spike CD8 responses were favored by VDJdb matching, which missed private and CD4 specificities.

The V and J genes are TRBV4-1 and TRBJ2-2, with D tentatively TRBD2 (5 bases). The specimen was whole blood. This receptor was obtained from an adult who was a healthcare worker with PCR-confirmed SARS-CoV-2 infection or an uninfected control (not recorded which). The CDR3 region is CASSQDGAGELFF. In nucleotides, the CDR3 is TGCGCCAGCAGCCAAGACGGGGCCGGGGAGCTGTTTTTT.